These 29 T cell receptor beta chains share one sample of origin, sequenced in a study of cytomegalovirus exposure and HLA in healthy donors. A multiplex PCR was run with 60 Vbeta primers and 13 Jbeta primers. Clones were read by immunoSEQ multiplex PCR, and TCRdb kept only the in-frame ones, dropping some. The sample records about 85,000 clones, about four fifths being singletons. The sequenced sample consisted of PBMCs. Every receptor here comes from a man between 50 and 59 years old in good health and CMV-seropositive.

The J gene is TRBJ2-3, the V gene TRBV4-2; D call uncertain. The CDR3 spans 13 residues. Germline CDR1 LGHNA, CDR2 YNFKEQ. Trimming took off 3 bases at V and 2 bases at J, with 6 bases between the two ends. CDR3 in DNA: TGTGCCAGCAGCCAGCGCTCCACAGATACGCAGTATTTT. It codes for CASSQRSTDTQYF.

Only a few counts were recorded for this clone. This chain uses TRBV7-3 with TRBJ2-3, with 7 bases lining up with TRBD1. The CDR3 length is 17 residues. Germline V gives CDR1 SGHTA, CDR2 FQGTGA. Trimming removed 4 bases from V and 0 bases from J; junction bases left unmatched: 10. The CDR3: CASSYGTASPSTDTQYF. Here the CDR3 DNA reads TGTGCCAGCAGCTACGGGACAGCGAGCCCTAGCACAGATACGCAGTATTTT.

The CDR3 loop is CSVQGFSNTEAFF. CDR3 coding DNA: TGCAGCGTTCAGGGGTTTTCGAACACTGAAGCTTTCTTT. The chain combines TRBV29-1 with TRBJ1-1, with D possibly TRBD1 on 6 matching bases. The length of the CDR3 is 13 residues. Trimming took off 5 bases at V and 1 base at J, with 11 bases between the two ends. Germline lookup yields CDR1 SQVTM and CDR2 ANQGSEA. Full variable domain (remainder filled in from reference TRBV29-1 and TRBJ1-1): SAVISQKPSRDICQRGTSLTIQCQVDSQVTMMFWYRQQPGQSLTLIATANQGSEATYESGFVIDKFPISRPNLTFSTLTVSNMSPEDSSIYLCSVQGFSNTEAFFGQGTRLTVV.

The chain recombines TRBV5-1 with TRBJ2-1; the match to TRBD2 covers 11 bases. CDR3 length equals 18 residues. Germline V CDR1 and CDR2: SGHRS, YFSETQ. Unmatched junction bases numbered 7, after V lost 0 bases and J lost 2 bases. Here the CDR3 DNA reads TGCGCCAGCAGCTTGGCGGGGGGACTAGCGGTTACCTACAATGAGCAGTTCTTC. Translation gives CASSLAGGLAVTYNEQFF. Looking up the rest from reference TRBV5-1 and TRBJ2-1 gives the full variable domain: KAGVTQTPRYLIKTRGQQVTLSCSPISGHRSVSWYQQTPGQGLQFLFEYFSETQRNKGNFPGRFSGRQFSNSRSEMNVSTLELGDSALYLCASSLAGGLAVTYNEQFFGPGTRLTVL.

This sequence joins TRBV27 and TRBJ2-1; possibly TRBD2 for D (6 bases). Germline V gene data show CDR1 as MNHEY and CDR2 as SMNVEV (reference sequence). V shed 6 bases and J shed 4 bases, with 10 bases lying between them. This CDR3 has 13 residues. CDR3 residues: CASSLGGYNEQFF. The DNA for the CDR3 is TGTGCCAGCAGCCTTGGGGGGTACAATGAGCAGTTCTTC.

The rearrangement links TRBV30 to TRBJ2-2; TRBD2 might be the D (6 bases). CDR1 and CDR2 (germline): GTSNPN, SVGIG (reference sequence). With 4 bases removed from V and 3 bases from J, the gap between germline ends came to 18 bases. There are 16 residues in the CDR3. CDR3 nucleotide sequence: TGTGCCTGGACTACAGGAGGGACGGGGGACACCGGGGAGCTGTTTTTT. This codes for CAWTTGGTGDTGELFF.

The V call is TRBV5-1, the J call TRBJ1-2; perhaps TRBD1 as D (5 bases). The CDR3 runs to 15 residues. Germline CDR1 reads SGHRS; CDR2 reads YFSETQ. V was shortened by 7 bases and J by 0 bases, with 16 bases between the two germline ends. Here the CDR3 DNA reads TGCGCCAGCTCCGCCGGACACAACTCTAACTATGGCTACACCTTC. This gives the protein CASSAGHNSNYGYTF.

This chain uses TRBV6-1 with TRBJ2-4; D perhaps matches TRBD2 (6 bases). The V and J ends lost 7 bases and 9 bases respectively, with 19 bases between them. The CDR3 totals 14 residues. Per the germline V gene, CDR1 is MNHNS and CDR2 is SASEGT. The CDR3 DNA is TGTGCCAGCAACCCGGGCCCCCACGGGGGCATTCAGTACTTC. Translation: CASNPGPHGGIQYF.

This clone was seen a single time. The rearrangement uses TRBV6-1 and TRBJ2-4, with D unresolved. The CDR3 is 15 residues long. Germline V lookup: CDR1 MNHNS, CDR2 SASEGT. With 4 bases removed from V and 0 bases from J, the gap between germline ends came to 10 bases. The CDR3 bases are TGTGCCAGCAGTGGGAGTCGGCTAGCCAAAAACATTCAGTACTTC. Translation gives CASSGSRLAKNIQYF.

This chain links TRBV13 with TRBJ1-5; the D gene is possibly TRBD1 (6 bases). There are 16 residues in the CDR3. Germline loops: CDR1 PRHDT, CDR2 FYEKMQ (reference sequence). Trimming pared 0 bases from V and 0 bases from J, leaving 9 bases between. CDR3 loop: CASSLGQGHSNQPQHF. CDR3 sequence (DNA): TGTGCCAGCAGCTTAGGACAGGGACATAGCAATCAGCCCCAGCATTTT.

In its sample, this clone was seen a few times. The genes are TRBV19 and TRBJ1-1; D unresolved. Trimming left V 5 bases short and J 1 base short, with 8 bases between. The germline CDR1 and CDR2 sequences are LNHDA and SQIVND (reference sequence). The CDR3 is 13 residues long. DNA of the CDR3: TGTGCCAGTAGTGTCGAGGGGAACACTGAAGCTTTCTTT. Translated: CASSVEGNTEAFF.

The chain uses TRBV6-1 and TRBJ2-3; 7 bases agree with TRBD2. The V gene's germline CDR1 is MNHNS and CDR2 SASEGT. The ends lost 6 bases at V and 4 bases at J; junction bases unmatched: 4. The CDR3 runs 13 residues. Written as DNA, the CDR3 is TGTGCCAGCAGGGTCACTAGCGCAGATACGCAGTATTTT. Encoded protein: CASRVTSADTQYF.

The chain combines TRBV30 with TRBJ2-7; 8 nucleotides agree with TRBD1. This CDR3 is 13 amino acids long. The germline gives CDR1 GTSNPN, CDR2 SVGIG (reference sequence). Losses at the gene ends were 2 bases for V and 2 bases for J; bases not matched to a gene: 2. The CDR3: CAWSSDRAYEQYF. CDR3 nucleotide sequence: TGTGCCTGGAGTTCGGACAGGGCCTACGAGCAGTACTTC.

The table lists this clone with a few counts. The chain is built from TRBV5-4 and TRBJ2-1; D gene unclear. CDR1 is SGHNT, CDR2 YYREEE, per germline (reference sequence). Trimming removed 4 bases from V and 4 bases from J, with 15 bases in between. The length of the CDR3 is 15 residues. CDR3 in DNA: TGTGCCAGCAGCGGCCCTAGGCAGCCGTACAATGAGCAGTTCTTC. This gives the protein CASSGPRQPYNEQFF.

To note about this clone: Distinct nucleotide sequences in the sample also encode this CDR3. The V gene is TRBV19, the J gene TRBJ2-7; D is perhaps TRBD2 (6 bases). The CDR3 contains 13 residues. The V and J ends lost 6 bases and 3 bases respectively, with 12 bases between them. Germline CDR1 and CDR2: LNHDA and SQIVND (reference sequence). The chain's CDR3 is CASSLGTGYEQYF. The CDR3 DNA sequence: TGTGCCAGTAGCCTCGGGACTGGCTACGAGCAGTACTTC.

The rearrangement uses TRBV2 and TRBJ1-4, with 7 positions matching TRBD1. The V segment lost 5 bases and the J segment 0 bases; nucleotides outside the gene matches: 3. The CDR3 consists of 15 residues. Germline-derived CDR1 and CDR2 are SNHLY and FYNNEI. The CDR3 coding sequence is TGTGCCAGCAGTCACAGGGGAGCAACTAATGAAAAACTGTTTTTT. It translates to CASSHRGATNEKLFF.

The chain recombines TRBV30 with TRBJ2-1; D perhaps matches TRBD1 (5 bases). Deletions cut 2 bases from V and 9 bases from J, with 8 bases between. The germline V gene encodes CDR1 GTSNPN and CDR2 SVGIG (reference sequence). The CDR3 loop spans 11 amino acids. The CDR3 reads CAWSWGSEQFF. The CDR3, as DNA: TGTGCCTGGAGTTGGGGCAGTGAGCAGTTCTTC.

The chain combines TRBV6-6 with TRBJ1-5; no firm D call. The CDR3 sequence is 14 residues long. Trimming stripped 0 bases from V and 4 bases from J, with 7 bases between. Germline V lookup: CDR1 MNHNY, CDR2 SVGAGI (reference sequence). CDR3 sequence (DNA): TGTGCCAGCAGTTACTCTTGGCCAAATCAGCCCCAGCATTTT. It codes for CASSYSWPNQPQHF.

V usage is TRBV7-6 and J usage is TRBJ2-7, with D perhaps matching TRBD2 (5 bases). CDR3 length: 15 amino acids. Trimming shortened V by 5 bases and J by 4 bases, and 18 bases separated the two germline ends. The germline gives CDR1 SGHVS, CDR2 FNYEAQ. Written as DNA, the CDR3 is TGTGCCAGCAGCGTAGGAGTGGGAGATGGATACGAGCAGTACTTC. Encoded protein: CASSVGVGDGYEQYF.

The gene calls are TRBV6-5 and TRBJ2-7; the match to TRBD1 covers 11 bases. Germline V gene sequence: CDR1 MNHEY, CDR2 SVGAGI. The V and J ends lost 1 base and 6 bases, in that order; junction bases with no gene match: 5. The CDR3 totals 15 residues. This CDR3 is CASSYWTGGGGEQYF. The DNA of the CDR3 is TGTGCCAGCAGTTACTGGACAGGGGGCGGGGGCGAGCAGTACTTC.

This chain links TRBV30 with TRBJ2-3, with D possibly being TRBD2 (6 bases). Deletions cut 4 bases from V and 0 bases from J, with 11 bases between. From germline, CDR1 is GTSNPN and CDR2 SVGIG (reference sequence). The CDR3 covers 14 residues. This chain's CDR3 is CAWNGGVSTDTQYF. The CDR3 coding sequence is TGTGCCTGGAACGGGGGAGTGAGCACAGATACGCAGTATTTT.

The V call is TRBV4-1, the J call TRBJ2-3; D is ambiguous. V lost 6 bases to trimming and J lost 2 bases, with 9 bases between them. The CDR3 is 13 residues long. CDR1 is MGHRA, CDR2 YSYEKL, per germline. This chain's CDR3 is CASRGTTTDTQYF. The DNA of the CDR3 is TGCGCCAGCAGAGGTACTACCACAGATACGCAGTATTTT.

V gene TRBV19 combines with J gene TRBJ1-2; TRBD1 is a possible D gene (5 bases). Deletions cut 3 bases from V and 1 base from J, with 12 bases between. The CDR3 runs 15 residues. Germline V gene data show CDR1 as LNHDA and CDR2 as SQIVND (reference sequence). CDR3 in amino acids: CASSILGALNYGYTF. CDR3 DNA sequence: TGTGCCAGTAGTATTTTAGGGGCTCTTAACTATGGCTACACCTTC.

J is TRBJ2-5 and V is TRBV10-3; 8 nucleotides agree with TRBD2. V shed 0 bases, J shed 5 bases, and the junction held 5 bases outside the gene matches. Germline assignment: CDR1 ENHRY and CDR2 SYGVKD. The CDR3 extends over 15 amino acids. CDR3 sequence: CAISESSGGGETQYF. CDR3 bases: TGTGCCATCAGTGAGTCCTCGGGAGGGGGGGAGACCCAGTACTTC.

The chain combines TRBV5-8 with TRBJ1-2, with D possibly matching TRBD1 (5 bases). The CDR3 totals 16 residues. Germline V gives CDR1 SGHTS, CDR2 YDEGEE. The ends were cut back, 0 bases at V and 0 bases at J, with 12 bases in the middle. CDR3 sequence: CASSLDPGDPNYGYTF. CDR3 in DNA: TGTGCCAGCAGCTTGGATCCGGGGGACCCTAACTATGGCTACACCTTC.

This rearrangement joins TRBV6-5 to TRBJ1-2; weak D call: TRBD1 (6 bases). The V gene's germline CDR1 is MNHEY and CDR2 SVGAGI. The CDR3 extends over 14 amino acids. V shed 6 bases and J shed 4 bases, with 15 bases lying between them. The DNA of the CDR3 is TGTGCCAGCAGCCGAACCCAGGGGACCTATGGCTACACCTTC. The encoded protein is CASSRTQGTYGYTF.

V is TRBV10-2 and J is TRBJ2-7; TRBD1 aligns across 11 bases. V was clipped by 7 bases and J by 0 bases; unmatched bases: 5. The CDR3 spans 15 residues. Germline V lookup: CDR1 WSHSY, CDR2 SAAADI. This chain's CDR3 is CASTGGTGGSYEQYF. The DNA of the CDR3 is TGCGCCAGCACCGGGGGGACAGGGGGCTCCTACGAGCAGTACTTC.

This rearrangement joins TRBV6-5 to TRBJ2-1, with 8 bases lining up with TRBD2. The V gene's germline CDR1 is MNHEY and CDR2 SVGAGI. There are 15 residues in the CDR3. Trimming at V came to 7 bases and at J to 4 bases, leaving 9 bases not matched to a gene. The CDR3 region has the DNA TGTGCCAGCACCAACCCTACTAGCGGTTACAATGAGCAGTTCTTC. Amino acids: CASTNPTSGYNEQFF.

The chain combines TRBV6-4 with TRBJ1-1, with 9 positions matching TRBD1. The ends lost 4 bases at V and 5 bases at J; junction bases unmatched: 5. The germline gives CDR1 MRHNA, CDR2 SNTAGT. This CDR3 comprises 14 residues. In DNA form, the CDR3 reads TGTGCCAGCAGTGCACAGGGGGCGGTGACTGAAGCTTTCTTT. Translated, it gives CASSAQGAVTEAFF.